This note documents a single TCR beta chain sequence. Its antigen is currently unknown. This entry is derived from a study of metastatic and nonmetastatic thyroid tumors. Study-level information: Repertoire data that came from the blood and tumor or nodule tissue of malignant and benign thyroid patients were compared.

Notes on the study in general: When malignant thyroid tumors were compared with benign nodules, TCR beta diversity was reportedly significantly higher in the malignant tumors. This held in both blood and tumor samples.

The germline V gene has CDR1 SNHLY and CDR2 FYNNEI. V gave up 5 bases and J gave up 6 bases, with 18 bases separating them. The CDR3 spans 15 residues. Nobody among the patients had been given any treatment before thyroid surgery. Authors' processing steps: The study built a papillary thyroid cancer distant-metastasis classifier from CDR3 differences across clinicopathological groups. TCRdb re-clonotyped the PCR reads through MiXCR. Clone size and V and J calls follow TCRdb, not the original study. The table lists around 16,000 clones, 33% of them singletons. V gene TRBV2 combines with J gene TRBJ2-3; perhaps TRBD2 as D (5 bases). The sequence was obtained from a male donor with papillary thyroid cancer or a benign thyroid nodule (not recorded which). Some clones in this sample may be carry-over from other donors' samples. Sequenced sample: tumor tissue. CDR3 loop: CASSLPLTSTDTQYF. The CDR3 bases are TGTGCCAGCAGTTTACCCCTCACTAGTACTGATACGCAGTATTTT.